The source of this TCR beta chain is a study of T cell responses to AZD1222 COVID-19 vaccine. Findings of the study overall: The repertoires were collected only after the peak T cell response. Most donors were white British and more were female, and clonal diversity was possibly underestimated.

This clone was seen only once. Its antigen is undetermined. Measured with immunoSEQ multiplex PCR; TCRdb has only the in-frame clones, and not every one. Of over 130,000 clones in the sample, approximately 89% are singletons; the top ten hold roughly 4.7%. Germline CDR1 reads SGHRS; CDR2 reads YFSETQ. The CDR3 spans 17 residues. Trimming cost V 4 bases and J 2 bases, with 21 bases left between them. The receptor's source is an adult in good health. The input for sequencing was peripheral blood, taken on day 0 of AZD1222 vaccination. The V call is TRBV5-1, the J call TRBJ2-5; weak D call: TRBD2 (6 bases). The CDR3 protein is CASSIGGPGTVQETQYF. The DNA of the CDR3 is TGCGCCAGCAGCATTGGAGGGCCCGGGACGGTTCAAGAGACCCAGTACTTC.